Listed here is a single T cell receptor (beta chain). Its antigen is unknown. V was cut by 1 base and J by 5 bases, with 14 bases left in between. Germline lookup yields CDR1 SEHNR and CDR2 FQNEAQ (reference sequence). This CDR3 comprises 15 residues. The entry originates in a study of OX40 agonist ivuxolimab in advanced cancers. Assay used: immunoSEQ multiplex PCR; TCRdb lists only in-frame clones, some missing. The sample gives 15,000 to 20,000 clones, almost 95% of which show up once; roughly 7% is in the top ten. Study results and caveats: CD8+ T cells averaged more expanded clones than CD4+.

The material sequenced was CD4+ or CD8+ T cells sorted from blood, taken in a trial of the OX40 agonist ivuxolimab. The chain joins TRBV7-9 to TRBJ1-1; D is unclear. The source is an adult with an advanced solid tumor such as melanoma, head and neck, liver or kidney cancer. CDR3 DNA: TGTGCCAGCAGCTTAGGTGCCTCGGGGAGAACTGAAGCTTTCTTT. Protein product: CASSLGASGRTEAFF.